The 17 T cell receptor beta chains below were found in one sample sequenced in a study of early T cells in non-severe SARS-CoV-2 infection. TCRdb called the 5' RACE reads again in MiXCR, with one record for every CDR3 protein. The sample carries roughly 71,000 distinct CDR3 sequences, around 14% recorded once. Sequenced material: whole blood. The source of these receptors is an adult who was a healthcare worker with PCR-confirmed SARS-CoV-2 infection or an uninfected control (not recorded which).

This clonotype has ten or more counts. The rearrangement links TRBV12-3 or TRBV12-4 to TRBJ2-1; 10 nucleotides line up with TRBD2. V lost 2 bases, J lost 0 bases, and 4 bases stayed unmatched. The CDR3 covers 17 residues. DNA for the CDR3: TGTGCCAGCAGTTTAAATCCTAGCGGGGGCTCCTACAATGAGCAGTTCTTC. Its translation: CASSLNPSGGSYNEQFF.

The V gene is TRBV20-1, the J gene TRBJ1-6, with 8 bases fitting TRBD1. The CDR3 is 14 residues long. After removal of 4 bases from V and 7 bases from J, the junction contained 6 bases not matched to a gene. Germline V CDR1 and CDR2: DFQATT, SNEGSKA (reference sequence). The CDR3 is CSAIQGDWNSPLHF. The DNA for the CDR3 is TGCAGTGCTATACAGGGGGATTGGAATTCACCCCTCCACTTT.

This clonotype was found many times. The chain links TRBV12-3 or TRBV12-4 to TRBJ2-5; D is perhaps TRBD1 or TRBD2 (5 bases each). There are 13 residues in the CDR3. V shed 5 bases and J shed 7 bases, with 14 bases lying between them. CDR3 DNA sequence: TGTGCCAGCAGTGTTAGGGACCGAGGGACCCAGTACTTC. Translating it yields CASSVRDRGTQYF.

There are a few counts of this clonotype. J is TRBJ1-5 and V is TRBV20-1; D gene unclear. Germline V lookup: CDR1 DFQATT, CDR2 SNEGSKA (reference sequence). V was clipped by 3 bases and J by 4 bases, with 16 bases between them. The CDR3 length is 15 residues. As DNA, the CDR3 is TGCAGTGCTAGGGAAGACAACCGGCCTAATCAGCCCCAGCATTTT. It yields the protein CSAREDNRPNQPQHF.

This clonotype came up a few times. V usage is TRBV5-1 and J usage is TRBJ2-7; D is unresolved. The length of the CDR3 is 13 residues. In germline, CDR1 is SGHRS, CDR2 YFSETQ. V was clipped by 0 bases and J by 3 bases, with 7 bases between them. CDR3: CASSLGDGYEQYF. The CDR3 bases are TGCGCCAGCAGCTTGGGAGACGGCTACGAGCAGTACTTC.

This clonotype was detected many times. The chain combines TRBV7-8 with TRBJ2-5; TRBD1 might be the D (6 bases). The CDR3 runs 16 residues. Germline-derived CDR1 and CDR2 are SGHVS and FQNEAQ. V lost 5 bases and J 5 bases, leaving 21 bases between the germline ends. The CDR3: CASSQSLQGWRETQYF. The CDR3 DNA reads as TGTGCCAGCAGCCAGAGCCTACAGGGTTGGAGGGAGACCCAGTACTTC.

A few counts support this clonotype. The CDR3 sequence: CASSIVMGMAGELFF. The CDR3 DNA sequence: TGTGCCAGTAGTATTGTCATGGGGATGGCCGGGGAGCTGTTTTTT. The chain employs TRBV19 and TRBJ2-2; D is uncertain. CDR1 is LNHDA, CDR2 SQIVND, per germline (reference sequence). The CDR3 contains 15 residues. V was pared by 3 bases and J by 6 bases, with 14 bases between. Filled out from reference TRBV19 and TRBJ2-2, the complete variable domain reads DGGITQSPKYLFRKEGQNVTLSCEQNLNHDAMYWYRQDPGQGLRLIYYSQIVNDFQKGDIAEGYSVSREKKESFPLTVTSAQKNPTAFYLCASSIVMGMAGELFFGEGSRLTVL.

The chain has TRBV12-3 or TRBV12-4 and TRBJ1-2; D unclear. Trimming took off 7 bases at V and 8 bases at J, with 20 bases between the two ends. The CDR3 sequence is 14 residues long. CDR3 nucleotide sequence: TGTGCCAGCACCATTCGGGGTTTACCTGGCGGCTACACCTTC. Translated: CASTIRGLPGGYTF.

Concerning this clonotype itself: A clone one base away is much larger, so this may be a read error. Since the CDR3 does not end with the conserved phenylalanine or tryptophan, this likely comes from a read error. CDR3 nucleotides: TGTGCCAGCAGCTTAGCAGCGGGAGGGCCCAATGAGCAGTTCCTC. Its translation: CASSLAAGGPNEQFL. The V gene is TRBV7-8, the J gene TRBJ2-1, with 10 bases aligning to TRBD2. V was clipped by 0 bases and J by 6 bases; unmatched bases: 2. The CDR3 extends over 15 amino acids. The V gene's germline CDR1 is SGHVS and CDR2 FQNEAQ.

The rearrangement uses TRBV5-1 and TRBJ1-2, with D perhaps matching TRBD1 (6 bases). The CDR3 is 13 amino acids. Germline lookup yields CDR1 SGHRS and CDR2 YFSETQ. V dropped 4 bases and J dropped 8 bases, with 15 bases sitting between them. CDR3 coding DNA: TGCGCCAGCAGCACGGGACAATTCGGCGGCTACACCTTC. It is translated as CASSTGQFGGYTF.

The CDR3 here is CAISESGGPGFEQYF. The CDR3 nucleotides read TGTGCCATCAGTGAGTCAGGGGGGCCTGGTTTCGAGCAGTACTTC. The chain employs TRBV10-3 and TRBJ2-7; D may correspond to TRBD1 or TRBD2 (6 bases each). CDR1 and CDR2 (germline): ENHRY, SYGVKD. V shed 0 bases and J shed 6 bases, with 15 bases lying between them. This CDR3 contains 15 residues.

The chain uses TRBV24-1 and TRBJ1-2; a weak D match, TRBD1 (5 bases). V shed 7 bases and J shed 4 bases, with 12 bases lying between them. The CDR3 spans 13 residues. Germline V lookup: CDR1 KGHDR, CDR2 SFDVKD. The CDR3, as DNA: TGTGCCACCAGCGCGACAGACTCCTATGGCTACACCTTC. Translation gives CATSATDSYGYTF.

This clonotype appeared many times. This sequence joins TRBV28 and TRBJ1-4; 9 bases are a match to TRBD1. Per germline, CDR1 MDHEN and CDR2 SYDVKM. Losses at the gene ends were 5 bases for V and 8 bases for J; bases not matched to a gene: 6. The CDR3 contains 14 residues. CDR3 nucleotides: TGTGCCAGCAGTGTGGGGACAGGGTACGAAAAACTGTTTTTT. Its translation is CASSVGTGYEKLFF.

Points on this clonotype: At one end the junction does not follow the germline gene, possibly because of a read error. The chain recombines TRBV20-1 with TRBJ2-5, with D possibly TRBD1 on 6 matching bases. Germline V CDR1 and CDR2: DFQATT, SNEGSKA (reference sequence). This CDR3 is built from 17 residues. In DNA form, the CDR3 reads TGCAGTGCTAAACTTCCCCGGGACAACTGCACCCAAGAGACTCAGTACTTC. Protein: CSAKLPRDNCTQETQYF.

This clonotype came up many times. The gene calls are TRBV29-1 and TRBJ2-5; no reliable D call. Germline assignment: CDR1 SQVTM and CDR2 ANQGSEA. CDR3 length: 13 residues. The V and J ends lost 2 bases and 4 bases respectively, with 11 bases between them. The DNA for the CDR3 is TGCAGCGTTGAAACCGTCGTACGAGAGACCCAGTACTTC. Its protein is CSVETVVRETQYF.

The V gene is TRBV6-5, the J gene TRBJ2-3; TRBD1 aligns across 8 bases. CDR3 length: 15 residues. Germline V CDR1 and CDR2: MNHEY, SVGAGI. V shed 6 bases and J 0 bases; nucleotides not matched to a gene: 5. Here the CDR3 DNA reads TGTGCCAGCAGAGTGAACAGGGGGAGCACAGATACGCAGTATTTT. This codes for CASRVNRGSTDTQYF.

This clonotype was seen ten or more times. The chain joins TRBV4-1 to TRBJ2-5; 8 bases align to TRBD2. The J segment lost 5 bases and the V segment lost 4 bases, leaving 6 bases of the junction unmatched. CDR1 is MGHRA and CDR2 is YSYEKL in the germline V gene. The CDR3 runs 14 residues. CDR3 protein: CASSPSREGETQYF. The CDR3 DNA is TGCGCCAGCAGCCCCTCCCGGGAGGGGGAGACCCAGTACTTC.